The T cell receptor beta chain described here comes from a study of post-analysis software for immune sequencing data. Study-level background: The patients showed relapsing-remitting, secondary progressive and progressive-relapsing multiple sclerosis courses.

Unique molecular identifiers were built into the TCR beta cDNA libraries. Researchers reported about 500,000 cDNA molecules coming from roughly 0.93 to 9.6 million T cells. TCRdb processed the PCR reads anew with MiXCR; each CDR3 protein has one entry. The profile covers a few hundred thousand distinct CDR3 sequences, with less than 40% appearing a single time and less than 8% taken by the ten largest. Notes on the study in general: Samples from one preparation batch, clustered by F measure, grouped strongly together. TRBV5-6, TRBV5-1 and TRBV20-1 belonged to a set of roughly 5 TRBV segments that were more frequent in patients than controls. Significantly lower normalized Chao1 diversity was found in patients with multiple sclerosis relative to controls.

The V and J ends lost 6 bases and 0 bases respectively, with 15 bases between them. The CDR3 sequence is 16 residues long. Concerning this clonotype: Its target is not known.

The chain links TRBV12-3 or TRBV12-4 to TRBJ2-1; D remains ambiguous. The sample comprised blood. The origin of this receptor is a girl between 2 and 10 years old with multiple sclerosis. Written as DNA, the CDR3 is TGTGCCAGCAGCCCTCTTAGATCGAGCTCCTACAATGAGCAGTTCTTC. It encodes CASSPLRSSSYNEQFF.